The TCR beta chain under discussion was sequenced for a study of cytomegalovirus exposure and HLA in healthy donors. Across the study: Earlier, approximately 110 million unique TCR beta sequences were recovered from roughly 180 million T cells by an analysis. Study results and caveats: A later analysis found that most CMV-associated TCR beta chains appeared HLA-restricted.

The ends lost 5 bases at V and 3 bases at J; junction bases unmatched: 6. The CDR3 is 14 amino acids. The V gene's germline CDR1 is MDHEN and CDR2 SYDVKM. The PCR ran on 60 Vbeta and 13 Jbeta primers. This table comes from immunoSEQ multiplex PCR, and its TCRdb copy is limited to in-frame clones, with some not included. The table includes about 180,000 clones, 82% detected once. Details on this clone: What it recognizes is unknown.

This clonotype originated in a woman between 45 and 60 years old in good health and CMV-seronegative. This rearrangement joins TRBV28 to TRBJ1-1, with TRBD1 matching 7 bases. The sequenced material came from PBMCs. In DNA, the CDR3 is TGTGCCAGCAGTGATCGACAGGGTTACACTGAAGCTTTCTTT. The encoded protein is CASSDRQGYTEAFF.